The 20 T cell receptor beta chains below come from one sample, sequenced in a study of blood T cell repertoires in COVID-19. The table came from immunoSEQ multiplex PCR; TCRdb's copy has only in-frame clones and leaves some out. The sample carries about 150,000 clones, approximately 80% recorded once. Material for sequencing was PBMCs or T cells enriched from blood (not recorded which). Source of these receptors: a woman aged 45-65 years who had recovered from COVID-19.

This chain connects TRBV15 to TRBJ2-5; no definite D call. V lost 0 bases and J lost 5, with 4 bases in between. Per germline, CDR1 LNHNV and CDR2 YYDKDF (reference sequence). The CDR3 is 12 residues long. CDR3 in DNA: TGTGCCACCAGCAGAGATTCGGAGACCCAGTACTTC. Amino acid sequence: CATSRDSETQYF.

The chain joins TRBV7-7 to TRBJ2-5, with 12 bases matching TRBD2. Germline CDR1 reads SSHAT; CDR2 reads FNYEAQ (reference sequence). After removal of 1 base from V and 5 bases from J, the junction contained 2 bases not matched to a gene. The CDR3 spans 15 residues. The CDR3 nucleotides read TGTGCCAGCAGCTTAGTGGGGACTAGCGGGGAGACCCAGTACTTC. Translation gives CASSLVGTSGETQYF.

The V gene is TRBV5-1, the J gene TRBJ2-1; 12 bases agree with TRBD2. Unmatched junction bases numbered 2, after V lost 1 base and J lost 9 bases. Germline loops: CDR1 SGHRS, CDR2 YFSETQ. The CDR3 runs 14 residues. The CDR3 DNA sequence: TGCGCCAGCAGCTTGCTAGCGGGGGGGTTTGAGCAGTTCTTC. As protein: CASSLLAGGFEQFF.

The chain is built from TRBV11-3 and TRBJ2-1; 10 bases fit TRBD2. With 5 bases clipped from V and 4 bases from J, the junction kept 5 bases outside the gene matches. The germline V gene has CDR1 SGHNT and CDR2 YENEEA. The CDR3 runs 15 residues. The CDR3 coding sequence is TGTGCCAGCAGCCCTAGCGGGGGAAATTACAATGAGCAGTTCTTC. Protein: CASSPSGGNYNEQFF.

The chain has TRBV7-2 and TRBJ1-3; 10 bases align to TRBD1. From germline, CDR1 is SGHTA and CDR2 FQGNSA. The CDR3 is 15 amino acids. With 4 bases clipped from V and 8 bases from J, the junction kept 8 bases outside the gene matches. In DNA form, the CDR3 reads TGTGCCAGCAGCTGGAAGACAGGGGGCGATCACACCATATATTTT. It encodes CASSWKTGGDHTIYF.

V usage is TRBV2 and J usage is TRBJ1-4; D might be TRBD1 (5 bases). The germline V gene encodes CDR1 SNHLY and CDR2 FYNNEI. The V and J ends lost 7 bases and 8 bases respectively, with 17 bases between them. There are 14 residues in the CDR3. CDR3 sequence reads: CASKFGREGEKLFF. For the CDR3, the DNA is TGTGCCAGCAAATTCGGCAGGGAAGGCGAAAAACTGTTTTTT.

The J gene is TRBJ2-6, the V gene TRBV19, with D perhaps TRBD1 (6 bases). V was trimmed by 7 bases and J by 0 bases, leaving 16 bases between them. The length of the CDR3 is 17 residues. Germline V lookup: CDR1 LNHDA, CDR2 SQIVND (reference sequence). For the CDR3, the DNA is TGTGCCAGTAATCGTGGCAGGGGACCCTCTGGGGCCAACGTCCTGACTTTC. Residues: CASNRGRGPSGANVLTF.

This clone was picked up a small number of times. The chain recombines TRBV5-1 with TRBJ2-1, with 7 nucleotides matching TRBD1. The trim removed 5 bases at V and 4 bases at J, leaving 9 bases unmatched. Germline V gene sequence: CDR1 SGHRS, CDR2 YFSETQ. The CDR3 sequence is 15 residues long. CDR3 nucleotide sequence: TGCGCCAGCAGTCAATTCGGGACAGAATACAATGAGCAGTTCTTC. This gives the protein CASSQFGTEYNEQFF. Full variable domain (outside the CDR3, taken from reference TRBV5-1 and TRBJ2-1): KAGVTQTPRYLIKTRGQQVTLSCSPISGHRSVSWYQQTPGQGLQFLFEYFSETQRNKGNFPGRFSGRQFSNSRSEMNVSTLELGDSALYLCASSQFGTEYNEQFFGPGTRLTVL.

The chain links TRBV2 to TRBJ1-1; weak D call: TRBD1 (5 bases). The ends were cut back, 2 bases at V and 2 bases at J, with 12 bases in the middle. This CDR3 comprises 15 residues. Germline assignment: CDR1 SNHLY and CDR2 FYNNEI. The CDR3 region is CASSEPGQANTEAFF. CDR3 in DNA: TGTGCCAGCAGTGAACCAGGGCAGGCTAACACTGAAGCTTTCTTT.

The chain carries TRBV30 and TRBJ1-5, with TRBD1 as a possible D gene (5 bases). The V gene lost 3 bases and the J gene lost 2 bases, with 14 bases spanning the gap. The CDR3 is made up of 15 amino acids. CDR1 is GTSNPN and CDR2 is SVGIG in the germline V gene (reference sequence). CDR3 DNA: TGTGCCTGGAGGCTCCAGGGTCTGGGCAATCAGCCCCAGCATTTT. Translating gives CAWRLQGLGNQPQHF.

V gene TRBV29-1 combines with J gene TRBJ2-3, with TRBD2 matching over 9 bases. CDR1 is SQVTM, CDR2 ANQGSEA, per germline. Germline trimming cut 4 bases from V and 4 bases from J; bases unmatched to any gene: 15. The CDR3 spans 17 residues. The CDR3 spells CSVGSLAGFGLADTQYF. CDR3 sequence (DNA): TGCAGCGTTGGAAGCCTAGCGGGGTTTGGATTAGCAGATACGCAGTATTTT.

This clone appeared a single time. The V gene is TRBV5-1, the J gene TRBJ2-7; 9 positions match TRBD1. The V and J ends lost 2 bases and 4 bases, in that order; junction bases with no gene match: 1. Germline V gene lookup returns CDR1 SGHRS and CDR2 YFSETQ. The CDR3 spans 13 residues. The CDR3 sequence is CASSFDRGYEQYV. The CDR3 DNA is TGCGCCAGCAGCTTTGACAGGGGGTACGAGCAGTACGTC.

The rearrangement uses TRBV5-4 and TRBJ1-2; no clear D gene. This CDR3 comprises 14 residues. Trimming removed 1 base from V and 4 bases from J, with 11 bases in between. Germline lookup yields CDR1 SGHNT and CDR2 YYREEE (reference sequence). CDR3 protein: CASSLPQATYGYTF. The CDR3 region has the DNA TGTGCCAGCAGCTTGCCTCAAGCGACCTATGGCTACACCTTC.

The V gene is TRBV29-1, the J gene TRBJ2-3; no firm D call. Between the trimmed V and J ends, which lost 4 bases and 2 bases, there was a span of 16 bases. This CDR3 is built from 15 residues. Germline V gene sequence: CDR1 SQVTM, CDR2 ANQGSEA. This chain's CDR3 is CSVVSGAHHTDTQYF. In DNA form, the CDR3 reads TGCAGCGTTGTTTCCGGAGCCCATCACACAGATACGCAGTATTTT.

In DNA, the CDR3 is TGTGCCAGCAGCCAAGAGTCAGCGCAAGAGACCCAGTACTTC. Translating gives CASSQESAQETQYF. This chain links TRBV4-2 with TRBJ2-5; D is undetermined. The CDR3 loop spans 14 amino acids. The V end lost 0 bases, the J end lost 2 bases, and 7 bases lay between the germline ends. Germline V gives CDR1 LGHNA, CDR2 YNFKEQ.

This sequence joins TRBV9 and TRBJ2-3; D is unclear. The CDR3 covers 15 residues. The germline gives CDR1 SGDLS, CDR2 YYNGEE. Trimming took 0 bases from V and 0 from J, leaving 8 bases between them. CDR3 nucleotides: TGTGCCAGCAGCGTAGGTGGCGGTAGCACAGATACGCAGTATTTT. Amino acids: CASSVGGGSTDTQYF. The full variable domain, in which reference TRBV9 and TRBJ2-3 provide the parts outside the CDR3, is DSGVTQTPKHLITATGQRVTLRCSPRSGDLSVYWYQQSLDQGLQFLIQYYNGEERAKGNILERFSAQQFPDLHSELNLSSLELGDSALYFCASSVGGGSTDTQYFGPGTRLTVL.

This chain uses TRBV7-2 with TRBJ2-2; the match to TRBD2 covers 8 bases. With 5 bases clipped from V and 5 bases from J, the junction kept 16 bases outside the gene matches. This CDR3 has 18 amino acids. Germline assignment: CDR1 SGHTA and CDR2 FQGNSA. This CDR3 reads CASSPPDVAGPQTGELFF. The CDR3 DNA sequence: TGTGCCAGCAGCCCCCCCGATGTAGCGGGGCCTCAAACCGGGGAGCTGTTTTTT.

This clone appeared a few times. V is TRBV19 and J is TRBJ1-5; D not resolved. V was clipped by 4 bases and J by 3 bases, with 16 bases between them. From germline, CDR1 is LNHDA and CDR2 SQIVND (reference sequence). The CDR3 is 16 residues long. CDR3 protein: CASSSLRGLVNQPQHF. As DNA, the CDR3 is TGTGCCAGTAGTAGTCTGCGGGGATTAGTCAATCAGCCCCAGCATTTT.

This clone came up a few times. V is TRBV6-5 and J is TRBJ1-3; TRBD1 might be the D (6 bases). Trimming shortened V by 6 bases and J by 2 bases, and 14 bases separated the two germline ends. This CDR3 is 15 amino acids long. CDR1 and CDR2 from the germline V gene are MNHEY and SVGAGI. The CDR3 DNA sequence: TGTGCCAGCAGCTCAGACAGGTTCCCTGGAAACACCATATATTTT. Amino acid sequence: CASSSDRFPGNTIYF.

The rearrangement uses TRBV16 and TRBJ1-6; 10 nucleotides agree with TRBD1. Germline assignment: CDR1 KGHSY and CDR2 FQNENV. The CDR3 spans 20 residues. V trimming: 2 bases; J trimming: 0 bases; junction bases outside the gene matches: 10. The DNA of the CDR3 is TGTGCCAGCAGCCAACTCCGGGGACAGGGGATGAGCTCCTATAATTCACCCCTCCACTTT. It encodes CASSQLRGQGMSSYNSPLHF. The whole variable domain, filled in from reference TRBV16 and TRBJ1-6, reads GEEVAQTPKHLVRGEGQKAKLYCAPIKGHSYVFWYQQVLKNEFKFLISFQNENVFDETGMPKERFSAKCLPNSPCSLEIQATKLEDSAVYFCASSQLRGQGMSSYNSPLHFGNGTRLTVT.